These 21 T cell receptor beta chains came from one sample sequenced in a study of cytomegalovirus exposure and HLA in healthy donors. Researchers ran the PCR with 60 Vbeta and 13 Jbeta primers. Method: immunoSEQ multiplex PCR; TCRdb's copy keeps in-frame clones and lacks some. The data contain 120,000 to 150,000 clones, 70% to 80% of them singletons. Sequenced material: PBMCs. The receptor source for this set is a man aged 18 to 29 in good health and CMV-seronegative.

This chain links TRBV7-2 with TRBJ2-7, with D perhaps TRBD2 (6 bases). The CDR3 covers 15 residues. CDR1 is SGHTA and CDR2 is FQGNSA in the germline V gene. Trimming removed 7 bases at V and 3 bases at J, with 19 bases between. The CDR3 spells CASTHGGAGLYEQYF. CDR3 nucleotide sequence: TGTGCCAGCACACACGGAGGGGCGGGCCTCTACGAGCAGTACTTC. The full variable domain, completed using reference TRBV7-2 and TRBJ2-7, is GAGVSQSPSNKVTEKGKDVELRCDPISGHTALYWYRQSLGQGLEFLIYFQGNSAPDKSGLPSDRFSAERTGGSVSTLTIQRTQQEDSAVYLCASTHGGAGLYEQYFGPGTRLTVT.

The chain uses TRBV2 and TRBJ1-2; D not resolved. CDR3 length equals 16 residues. Germline CDR1 and CDR2: SNHLY and FYNNEI. Trimming took 3 bases from V and 4 from J, leaving 18 bases between them. The CDR3 coding sequence is TGTGCCAGCAGTGATCGATCCCGGTCCTCATTCTATGGCTACACCTTC. It yields the protein CASSDRSRSSFYGYTF.

V is TRBV11-1 and J is TRBJ2-5; 14 bases map to TRBD2. CDR1 SGHAT and CDR2 FQDESV come from the germline V gene (reference sequence). The CDR3 is made up of 17 amino acids. With 2 bases clipped from V and 1 base from J, the junction kept 3 bases outside the gene matches. CDR3 coding DNA: TGTGCCAGCAGCTTAAAGGGGACTAGCGGGGGCCAAGAGACCCAGTACTTC. This codes for CASSLKGTSGGQETQYF. Together with reference TRBV11-1 and TRBJ2-5, the CDR3 gives the full variable domain: EAEVAQSPRYKITEKSQAVAFWCDPISGHATLYWYRQILGQGPELLVQFQDESVVDDSQLPKDRFSAERLKGVDSTLKIQPAELGDSAMYLCASSLKGTSGGQETQYFGPGTRLLVL.

The chain uses TRBV7-9 and TRBJ2-1, with D possibly TRBD2 on 5 matching bases. With 3 bases removed from V and 10 bases from J, the gap between germline ends came to 10 bases. The CDR3 runs 12 residues. The germline V gene encodes CDR1 SEHNR and CDR2 FQNEAQ (reference sequence). The CDR3 here is CASSFVGEEQFF. CDR3 DNA: TGTGCCAGCAGCTTTGTCGGGGAGGAGCAGTTCTTC.

The genes are TRBV6-5 and TRBJ2-7; the D gene is possibly TRBD1 (6 bases). Trimming left V 0 bases short and J 3 bases short, with 9 bases between. The CDR3 spans 14 residues. Germline loops: CDR1 MNHEY, CDR2 SVGAGI. CDR3 coding DNA: TGTGCCAGCAGTTACTCGAAGGACAGCTACGAGCAGTACTTC. Translation gives CASSYSKDSYEQYF.

The chain has TRBV2 and TRBJ2-7, with 12 bases fitting TRBD2. Unmatched junction bases numbered 12, after V lost 6 bases and J lost 3 bases. CDR1 and CDR2 (germline): SNHLY, FYNNEI. CDR3 length equals 17 residues. The CDR3 sequence: CASRTASGRDPRYEQYF. For the CDR3, the DNA is TGTGCCAGCAGGACGGCTAGCGGGAGGGACCCTCGCTACGAGCAGTACTTC.

The rearrangement joins TRBV7-8 to TRBJ1-5; 7 nucleotides line up with TRBD1. The CDR3 has 16 residues. The V and J ends lost 4 bases and 4 bases, in that order; junction bases with no gene match: 10. Germline V lookup: CDR1 SGHVS, CDR2 FQNEAQ. The CDR3 sequence is CASSSRRTGLNQPQHF. CDR3 sequence (DNA): TGTGCCAGCAGCTCCCGCAGGACAGGCCTGAATCAGCCCCAGCATTTT.

The genes are TRBV29-1 and TRBJ2-5; possibly TRBD1 for D (6 bases). In germline, CDR1 is SQVTM, CDR2 ANQGSEA. V was pared by 6 bases and J by 4 bases, with 21 bases between. The CDR3 contains 15 residues. CDR3 DNA: TGCAGCGTAGACGCCGGGACACACCTCGGAGAGACCCAGTACTTC. Translated: CSVDAGTHLGETQYF.

The chain links TRBV2 to TRBJ2-3; no definite D call. Trimming pared 6 bases from V and 2 bases from J, leaving 6 bases between. The CDR3 is 12 residues long. From germline, CDR1 is SNHLY and CDR2 FYNNEI. Here the CDR3 reads CASSPFTDTQYF. For the CDR3, the DNA is TGTGCCAGCAGCCCTTTCACAGATACGCAGTATTTT.

As concerns this clone: The junction departs from germline at one end; a sequencing error may be responsible. The V and J genes are TRBV7-9 and TRBJ1-2; no reliable D call. Germline loops: CDR1 SEHNR, CDR2 FQNEAQ (reference sequence). The CDR3 length is 13 residues. CDR3 DNA sequence: TGTGCCAGCAGCTTAGGAGGTATCTATGGCTACCCCTTC. Residues: CASSLGGIYGYPF.

V and J are TRBV9 and TRBJ1-1, with D possibly TRBD1 on 5 matching bases. Trimming took off 0 bases at V and 1 base at J, with 7 bases between the two ends. Germline V gene sequence: CDR1 SGDLS, CDR2 YYNGEE. The CDR3 runs to 14 residues. CDR3 DNA: TGTGCCAGCAGCGTAGCAGGGAAGAACACTGAAGCTTTCTTT. Translating it yields CASSVAGKNTEAFF. Full variable domain (rest looked up from reference TRBV9 and TRBJ1-1): DSGVTQTPKHLITATGQRVTLRCSPRSGDLSVYWYQQSLDQGLQFLIQYYNGEERAKGNILERFSAQQFPDLHSELNLSSLELGDSALYFCASSVAGKNTEAFFGQGTRLTVV.

This chain uses TRBV7-3 with TRBJ2-3; 7 nucleotides line up with TRBD2. Germline CDR1 reads SGHTA; CDR2 reads FQGTGA. With V trimmed by 2 bases and J by 3 bases, 11 bases remained unmatched. The CDR3 is 17 amino acids. The CDR3 sequence is CASSLGTVGRETDTQYF. CDR3 nucleotides: TGTGCCAGCAGCTTAGGTACCGTCGGGCGGGAGACAGATACGCAGTATTTT. The whole variable domain, filled in from reference TRBV7-3 and TRBJ2-3, reads GAGVSQTPSNKVTEKGKYVELRCDPISGHTALYWYRQSLGQGPEFLIYFQGTGAADDSGLPNDRFFAVRPEGSVSTLKIQRTERGDSAVYLCASSLGTVGRETDTQYFGPGTRLTVL.

The chain recombines TRBV20-1 with TRBJ2-5, with D tentatively TRBD2 (5 bases). The DNA end is a closer match to TRBJ2-7, so the J assignment may be wrong. The germline V gene has CDR1 DFQATT and CDR2 SNEGSKA (reference sequence). This CDR3 has 11 amino acids. CDR3 protein: CSLGEGYEQYF. CDR3 nucleotide sequence: TGCAGCCTGGGTGAGGGCTACGAGCAGTACTTC.

The V and J genes are TRBV7-7 and TRBJ2-2, with D perhaps matching TRBD2 (7 bases). Germline V CDR1 and CDR2: SSHAT, FNYEAQ (reference sequence). Trimming took off 1 base at V and 7 bases at J, with 19 bases between the two ends. This CDR3 contains 17 residues. The CDR3 coding sequence is TGTGCCAGCAGCTTAGAGGCCGGGGGGCGCGGGAGCGGGGAGCTGTTTTTT. This gives the protein CASSLEAGGRGSGELFF.

The V and J genes are TRBV19 and TRBJ1-2, with 8 bases matching TRBD1. There are 13 residues in the CDR3. Germline V CDR1 and CDR2: LNHDA, SQIVND (reference sequence). With V trimmed by 3 bases and J by 11 bases, 8 bases remained unmatched. CDR3 bases: TGTGCCAGTAGTATTCGGACAGGGCGACTTTACACCTTC. Protein product: CASSIRTGRLYTF.

The CDR3 DNA reads TGTGCCAGCAGTCCCATAGCGGGAGGCCCGCCAGTTACGCAGTATTTT. It specifies CASSPIAGGPPVTQYF. This sequence joins TRBV6-4 and TRBJ2-3; 10 bases are shared with TRBD2. CDR1 MRHNA and CDR2 SNTAGT come from the germline V gene. V lost 5 bases and J lost 8; bases outside the gene matches: 13. The CDR3 has 16 residues.

This chain joins TRBV9 and TRBJ2-5; 10 positions agree with TRBD2. V was pared by 0 bases and J by 4 bases, with 3 bases of the junction left unmatched. The CDR3 is 15 residues long. The germline V gene has CDR1 SGDLS and CDR2 YYNGEE. The CDR3 nucleotides read TGTGCCAGCAGCGTAGCCCTAGCGGGGGCAGAGACCCAGTACTTC. This translates into CASSVALAGAETQYF.

The rearrangement joins TRBV19 to TRBJ2-7; D is perhaps TRBD1 (5 bases). CDR1 is LNHDA and CDR2 is SQIVND in the germline V gene (reference sequence). V was trimmed by 3 bases and J by 2 bases, leaving 14 bases between them. This CDR3 spans 15 amino acids. The CDR3 loop reads CASSMMRQGPYEQYF. The CDR3 DNA sequence: TGTGCCAGTAGTATGATGAGGCAGGGTCCCTACGAGCAGTACTTC.

This clone has only a few counts. This chain links TRBV6-5 with TRBJ1-5; D is undetermined. The CDR3 length is 13 residues. The V gene's germline CDR1 is MNHEY and CDR2 SVGAGI. The germline V and J ends were trimmed by 5 bases and 7 bases, with 12 bases remaining between them. The CDR3 here is CASSRREGQPQHF. The CDR3 region has the DNA TGTGCCAGCAGTAGGAGGGAGGGCCAGCCCCAGCATTTT.

The chain is built from TRBV5-1 and TRBJ1-2, with TRBD1 matching 7 bases. Per the germline V gene, CDR1 is SGHRS and CDR2 is YFSETQ. V lost 0 bases to trimming and J lost 1 base; unmatched junction nucleotides: 3. This CDR3 has 15 residues. CDR3 sequence: CASSLAGTVNYGYTF. For the CDR3, the DNA is TGCGCCAGCAGCTTGGCCGGGACAGTTAACTATGGCTACACCTTC.

The count of this clone is one. This chain's CDR3 is CASSRRTSGGVTTDTQYF. The CDR3 DNA is TGTGCCAGCAGCAGACGGACTAGCGGGGGGGTAACCACAGATACGCAGTATTTT. The V and J genes are TRBV9 and TRBJ2-3; 15 nucleotides agree with TRBD2. Germline V lookup: CDR1 SGDLS, CDR2 YYNGEE. Trimming cost V 4 bases and J 2 bases; bases outside gene matches: 8. The CDR3 has 18 residues.